Each of the 16 T cell receptor beta chains below was sequenced from the same sample in a study of CD8 T cells in Susac syndrome. cDNA came from approximately 0.5 to 1 ug RNA primed by random hexamers. TCRdb processed the immunoSEQ multiplex PCR reads anew with MiXCR; each CDR3 protein has one entry. Of 150,000 or so distinct CDR3 sequences listed, 85% to 95% are singletons. The sample taken for sequencing was CD4+ T cells from PBMCs. The receptors originated from a human donor in good health.

This rearrangement joins TRBV12-3 or TRBV12-4 to TRBJ2-3, with a weak D call TRBD2 (5 bases). The CDR3 covers 15 residues. Trimming cost V 10 bases and J 6 bases, with 23 bases left between them. CDR3 nucleotides: TGTGCCACCCTCCCGAGCACCTACGGCGGGGATACGCAGTATTTT. Translating gives CATLPSTYGGDTQYF.

The CDR3 loop is CAWSPGPQETQYF. The CDR3 DNA follows: TGTGCCTGGTCTCCGGGACCTCAAGAGACCCAGTACTTC. The chain recombines TRBV30 with TRBJ2-5; D possibly uses TRBD1 or TRBD2 (5 bases each). V lost 5 bases, J lost 2 bases, and 12 bases lay in between. Germline assignment: CDR1 GTSNPN and CDR2 SVGIG (reference sequence). The CDR3 covers 13 residues.

The chain combines TRBV5-1 with TRBJ2-2; tentatively, D is TRBD2 (5 bases). CDR1 and CDR2 (germline): SGHRS, YFSETQ. This CDR3 is 14 amino acids long. With 1 base removed from V and 5 bases from J, the gap between germline ends came to 9 bases. For the CDR3, the DNA is TGCGCCAGCAGCTTGATACCGGGGACCGGGGAGCTGTTTTTT. Its protein product is CASSLIPGTGELFF.

This clonotype appeared once. The chain links TRBV3-1 to TRBJ2-5; no clear D. The germline V gene encodes CDR1 LGHDT and CDR2 YNNKEL (reference sequence). This CDR3 spans 16 amino acids. V was cut by 4 bases and J by 1 base, with 16 bases left in between. The CDR3 here is CASSPHGRVGQETQYF. CDR3 DNA sequence: TGTGCCAGCAGCCCTCACGGTAGGGTCGGCCAAGAGACCCAGTACTTC.

The chain carries TRBV2 and TRBJ2-7; D gene ambiguous. The CDR3 has 13 residues. With 3 bases removed from V and 6 bases from J, the gap between germline ends came to 12 bases. Germline-derived CDR1 and CDR2 are SNHLY and FYNNEI. The CDR3 here is CASSEEKGSEQYF. CDR3 bases: TGTGCCAGCAGTGAGGAGAAGGGAAGCGAGCAGTACTTC.

This clonotype was recorded once. The chain employs TRBV20-1 and TRBJ2-1; D is unresolved. The V and J ends lost 4 bases and 7 bases respectively, with 8 bases between them. Germline V gene lookup returns CDR1 DFQATT and CDR2 SNEGSKA (reference sequence). The CDR3 is 11 residues long. The CDR3 bases are TGCAGTGCTAAGGGTGGGAATGAGCAGTTCTTC. Its protein is CSAKGGNEQFF.

This chain joins TRBV29-1 and TRBJ1-2, with D possibly matching TRBD1 (5 bases). Trimming removed 1 base from V and 3 bases from J, with 9 bases in between. CDR3 length: 13 amino acids. The germline V gene encodes CDR1 SQVTM and CDR2 ANQGSEA. The CDR3 here is CSVEGTSYYGYTF. CDR3 in DNA: TGCAGCGTTGAAGGGACAAGCTACTATGGCTACACCTTC.

This chain joins TRBV5-1 and TRBJ2-4; 7 bases agree with TRBD1. This CDR3 has 12 amino acids. Looked up from germline, CDR1 is SGHRS and CDR2 is YFSETQ. V dropped 4 bases and J dropped 15; count of bases not matched to a gene: 10. The CDR3 protein is CASSGQESWLYF. CDR3 in DNA: TGCGCCAGCAGCGGACAGGAATCGTGGCTGTACTTC.

This clonotype was counted between two and nine times. J is TRBJ1-4 and V is TRBV28; the D is unclear. The V and J ends lost 2 bases and 6 bases respectively, with 1 base between them. This CDR3 has 11 amino acids. Germline V gives CDR1 MDHEN, CDR2 SYDVKM. CDR3 nucleotide sequence: TGTGCCAGCAGTTTAGATGAAAAACTGTTTTTT. Its translation: CASSLDEKLFF.

The gene calls are TRBV2 and TRBJ2-2, with D unclear. The CDR3 has 14 residues. V lost 3 bases and J lost 4, with 9 bases in between. Germline lookup yields CDR1 SNHLY and CDR2 FYNNEI. The CDR3 region has the DNA TGTGCCAGCAGTGAGCTCCGGGCCACCGGGGAGCTGTTTTTT. Amino acid sequence: CASSELRATGELFF.

V and J are TRBV6-1 and TRBJ1-2; possible D gene TRBD1, 6 bases. The V gene's germline CDR1 is MNHNS and CDR2 SASEGT. The length of the CDR3 is 16 residues. V was shortened by 6 bases and J by 4 bases, with 21 bases between the two germline ends. The CDR3 loop is CASSPVGGAAIYGYTF. The CDR3 DNA follows: TGTGCCAGCAGCCCGGTGGGGGGCGCAGCCATCTATGGCTACACCTTC.

The V call is TRBV3-1, the J call TRBJ2-3; 12 bases match TRBD1. J gave up 8 bases and V 8 bases, and 8 bases lay outside the gene matches. Germline V lookup: CDR1 LGHDT, CDR2 YNNKEL (reference sequence). This CDR3 is built from 14 residues. The CDR3 DNA sequence: TGTGCCAGCCGGATAGGGACAGGGGGCGGTACGCAGTATTTT. Its protein is CASRIGTGGGTQYF.

V and J are TRBV20-1 and TRBJ1-2; possible D gene TRBD1, 5 bases. Trimming took 6 bases from V and 3 from J, leaving 11 bases between them. The CDR3 covers 12 residues. Germline CDR1 is DFQATT and CDR2 is SNEGSKA (reference sequence). CDR3 DNA: TGCAGTGCGAGCCGGGGGGACTATGGCTACACCTTC. This encodes CSASRGDYGYTF.

This rearrangement joins TRBV7-6 to TRBJ1-2; 9 nucleotides align to TRBD1. Losses at the gene ends were 5 bases for V and 8 bases for J; bases not matched to a gene: 9. CDR3 length: 14 amino acids. Germline CDR1 reads SGHVS; CDR2 reads FNYEAQ. The CDR3 region has the DNA TGTGCCAGCAGCCAGCAACAGGGGGCAGGGGGCTACACCTTC. It is translated as CASSQQQGAGGYTF.

J is TRBJ1-2 and V is TRBV20-1; D may be TRBD1 (5 bases). This CDR3 contains 15 residues. Germline V lookup: CDR1 DFQATT, CDR2 SNEGSKA (reference sequence). Trimming shortened V by 0 bases and J by 7 bases, and 18 bases separated the two germline ends. CDR3 protein: CSARDRRQGTVGYTF. CDR3 DNA sequence: TGCAGTGCTAGAGATCGTAGGCAGGGAACGGTTGGCTACACCTTC.

The V and J genes are TRBV5-6 and TRBJ1-2; D not resolved. This CDR3 comprises 15 residues. V was trimmed by 4 bases and J by 1 base, leaving 14 bases between them. Germline CDR1 reads SGHDT; CDR2 reads YYEEEE. The CDR3 coding sequence is TGTGCCAGCAGCGGGTCGACGCGATTTAACTATGGCTACACCTTC. This translates into CASSGSTRFNYGYTF.